This TCR beta chain was sequenced for a study of tumor-infiltrating lymphocytes in localized non-small cell lung cancer. Regarding the study as a whole: Each assay used a separate piece of the same tissue.

With regard to this clone: Antigen specificity is unknown.

The assay was immunoSEQ multiplex PCR, and TCRdb's table has in-frame clones only and misses some. The sample lists around 16,000 clones, 78% occurring once. With 3 bases clipped from V and 6 bases from J, the junction kept 8 bases outside the gene matches. CDR1 is SQVTM and CDR2 is ANQGSEA in the germline V gene. This CDR3 is built from 13 residues. The clonotype originates from a human donor with non-small cell lung cancer. The sample comprised lung tumor tissue. V gene TRBV29-1 combines with J gene TRBJ2-7, with 7 bases matching TRBD2. The CDR3 DNA reads as TGCAGCGTTGACAGTGCGGGAGTAGGCGAGCAGTACTTC. Translated, it gives CSVDSAGVGEQYF.